The TCR beta chain under discussion was sequenced for a study of T cells in Graves' hyperthyroidism and ophthalmopathy. General study findings and limits: Blood held most thyroid clonotypes expanded above 0.001 frequency.

Germline loops: CDR1 SGHRS, CDR2 YFSETQ. The CDR3 totals 13 residues. Fresh 10 ml peripheral blood yielded PBMCs. Amplified TCR beta CDR3 regions derived from RNA transcripts. A first-round RT-PCR of the TCR CDR3 used the HTBI primer set. From the multiplex PCR reads, TCRdb called clonotypes with MiXCR, one entry per CDR3 protein. The profile shows a few hundred thousand distinct CDR3 sequences, roughly 25% of them singletons. This clonotype has ten or more counts. Its antigen is undetermined. Its ends do not fully match the called genes, so a read error is possible. The specimen sequenced was blood. The source of this sequence is a man in his fifties with Graves' hyperthyroidism. V and J are TRBV5-1 and TRBJ2-5; 9 nucleotides agree with TRBD2. DNA for the CDR3: TGTGCCAGCAGCTTAGCGGGAGCAGAGACCCAGTACTTC. Translating gives CASSLAGAETQYF.